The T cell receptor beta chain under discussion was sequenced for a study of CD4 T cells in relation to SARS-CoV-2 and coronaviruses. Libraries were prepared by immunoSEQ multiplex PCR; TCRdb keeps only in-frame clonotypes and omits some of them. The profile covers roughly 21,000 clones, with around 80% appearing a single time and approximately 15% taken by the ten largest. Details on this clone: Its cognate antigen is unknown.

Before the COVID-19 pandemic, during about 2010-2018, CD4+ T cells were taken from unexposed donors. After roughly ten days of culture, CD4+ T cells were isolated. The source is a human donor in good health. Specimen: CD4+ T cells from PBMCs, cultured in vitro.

In nucleotides, the CDR3 is TGTGCCAGTAGTATAGCCCCGGGGGGAGTCTACGAGCAGTACTTC. Encoded protein: CASSIAPGGVYEQYF. The V gene is TRBV19, the J gene TRBJ2-7; TRBD2 aligns across 7 bases. Trimming at V came to 1 base and at J to 3 bases, leaving 6 bases not matched to a gene. CDR1 is LNHDA and CDR2 is SQIVND in the germline V gene (reference sequence). The CDR3 has 15 residues.